Sequencing of this T cell receptor beta chain was carried out in a study of human T cells and chemical hapten exposure. TCRdb re-called the RACE reads with MiXCR, one entry per CDR3 protein. The sample has about 380,000 distinct CDR3 sequences, more than 4.5% seen once. Study-level results: Alopecia was present in the donors, so their immune response may differ from healthy people's.

Time point described: patch test 1, 2 weeks after DPC sensitization. The sample's treatment: therapeutic diphenylcyclopropenone sensitization with weekly scalp DPC. This clonotype was seen many times. Its antigen is still unknown. Per the germline V gene, CDR1 is SGDLS and CDR2 is YYNGEE. The CDR3 is made up of 15 amino acids. The V gene lost 5 bases and the J gene lost 5 bases, with 20 bases spanning the gap. The V gene is TRBV9, the J gene TRBJ2-7, with no clear D. The sample was whole blood, taken in connection with sensitization to the hapten diphenylcyclopropenone (DPC). The receptor comes from a woman between 50 and 59 years old with alopecia areata. Some clones in this sample may be carry-over from other donors' samples. CDR3 sequence (DNA): TGTGCCAGCAGTCCCCCGGCCAAGGGCGTAGACGAGCAGTACTTC. As protein: CASSPPAKGVDEQYF.